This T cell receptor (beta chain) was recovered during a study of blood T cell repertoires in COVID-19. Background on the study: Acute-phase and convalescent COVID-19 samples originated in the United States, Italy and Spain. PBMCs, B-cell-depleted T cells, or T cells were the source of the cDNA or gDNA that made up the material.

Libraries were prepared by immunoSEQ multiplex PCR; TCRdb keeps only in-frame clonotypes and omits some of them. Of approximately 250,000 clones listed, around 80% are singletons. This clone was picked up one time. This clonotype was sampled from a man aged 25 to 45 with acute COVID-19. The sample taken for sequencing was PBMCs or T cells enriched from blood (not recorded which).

The CDR3 loop reads CASSYSPWRRGSPLHF. The CDR3 DNA is TGTGCCAGCAGTTACTCCCCCTGGAGGCGGGGTTCACCCCTCCACTTT. The chain recombines TRBV6-5 with TRBJ1-6; D uncertain. The CDR3 is made up of 16 amino acids. Germline V lookup: CDR1 MNHEY, CDR2 SVGAGI. V lost 0 bases and J lost 9, with 15 bases in between.